A single sample gave rise to the 32 T cell receptor beta chains below, sequenced in a study of shared clonotypes between healthy human individuals. Cells designated naive CD8 were CD45RO-negative and were positively selected for CCR7, with terminally differentiated effector memory CD45RA+ cells excluded. Sequencing used immunoSEQ multiplex PCR; TCRdb keeps in-frame clones, though not all of them. Of approximately 2,200,000 clones detected, around 93% appear once; the ten largest clones hold roughly 1.7%. The specimen sequenced was naive CD8+ T cells from PBMCs. These receptors all come from a man between 18 and 35 years old in good health. Some clones in this sample may be carry-over from other donors' samples.

The chain employs TRBV6-1 and TRBJ2-5; 9 bases match TRBD2. Germline loops: CDR1 MNHNS, CDR2 SASEGT. CDR3 length: 14 residues. The trim removed 7 bases at V and 5 bases at J, leaving 8 bases unmatched. CDR3 DNA sequence: TGTGCCAGCATTCCAGCGGGAGGTTGGGAGACCCAGTACTTC. Amino acid sequence: CASIPAGGWETQYF.

The sample holds many counts of this clone. Other DNA sequences in this specimen translate into the identical CDR3. V gene TRBV6-4 combines with J gene TRBJ2-1, with unresolved D. Germline V gene data show CDR1 as MRHNA and CDR2 as SNTAGT. V shed 4 bases and J shed 0 bases, with 4 bases lying between them. The CDR3 runs to 13 residues. The CDR3 coding sequence is TGTGCCAGCAGTGCTAGCTCCTACAATGAGCAGTTCTTC. This translates into CASSASSYNEQFF.

The rearrangement joins TRBV10-2 to TRBJ1-4; 8 nucleotides align to TRBD1. Losses at the gene ends were 6 bases for V and 8 bases for J; bases not matched to a gene: 11. The CDR3 is 15 amino acids. CDR1 and CDR2 from the germline V gene are WSHSY and SAAADI. CDR3 in DNA: TGCGCCAGCAGGGACAGGGATGGTGAATTCGAAAAACTGTTTTTT. This sequence encodes CASRDRDGEFEKLFF.

This chain joins TRBV27 and TRBJ2-7, with TRBD2 identical over 9 bases. CDR1 and CDR2 from the germline V gene are MNHEY and SMNVEV (reference sequence). The CDR3 runs to 17 residues. Trimming took 1 base from V and 0 from J; bases not matched to a gene: 7. CDR3 nucleotides: TGTGCCAGCAGTTTATGGGGGCCTAGCGGGGCCTCCTACGAGCAGTACTTC. Translated, it gives CASSLWGPSGASYEQYF.

The chain couples TRBV5-1 to TRBJ2-1; 9 nucleotides match TRBD1. The CDR3 is 15 residues long. The V segment lost 0 bases and the J segment 8 bases; nucleotides outside the gene matches: 6. Looked up from germline, CDR1 is SGHRS and CDR2 is YFSETQ. The CDR3 reads CASSLAGTGRDEQFF. The CDR3 nucleotides read TGCGCCAGCAGCTTGGCGGGGACAGGGAGAGATGAGCAGTTCTTC.

The rearrangement joins TRBV7-8 to TRBJ2-3, with D perhaps matching TRBD1 (6 bases). The germline gives CDR1 SGHVS, CDR2 FQNEAQ. V lost 5 bases and J 2 bases, leaving 17 bases between the germline ends. CDR3 length equals 16 residues. CDR3 amino acids: CASSKTGPGTTDTQYF. DNA of the CDR3: TGTGCCAGCAGCAAGACAGGACCCGGTACCACAGATACGCAGTATTTT.

This chain uses TRBV5-1 with TRBJ2-1; 8 bases line up with TRBD2. The V gene end was trimmed by 3 bases and the J gene end by 0 bases; junction bases not matched to a gene: 5. This CDR3 contains 16 residues. The V gene's germline CDR1 is SGHRS and CDR2 YFSETQ. The CDR3 protein is CASSSWAGGSYNEQFF. In DNA, the CDR3 is TGCGCCAGCAGCTCCTGGGCGGGAGGCTCCTACAATGAGCAGTTCTTC.

As concerns this clone: The CDR3 ends on some other residue instead of the conserved phenylalanine or tryptophan, so this is likely a read error. This CDR3 reads CASGSGFQEYTL. CDR3 DNA sequence: TGTGCCAGCGGGTCGGGGTTCCAGGAATACACCCTC. V usage is TRBV7-9 and J usage is TRBJ1-2; D call uncertain. CDR3 length: 12 residues. V was pared by 8 bases and J by 11 bases, with 18 bases between. Germline CDR1 is SEHNR and CDR2 is FQNEAQ (reference sequence).

Comments on this clone: This sample includes further DNA sequences coding for the same CDR3. The chain joins TRBV7-9 to TRBJ2-3; D not resolved. The V gene lost 1 base and the J gene lost 1 base, with 6 bases spanning the gap. This CDR3 contains 14 residues. Germline V gives CDR1 SEHNR, CDR2 FQNEAQ (reference sequence). CDR3 loop: CASSLETRTDTQYF. The CDR3 DNA sequence: TGTGCCAGCAGCTTAGAGACTCGCACAGATACGCAGTATTTT. Full variable domain (rest looked up from reference TRBV7-9 and TRBJ2-3): DTGVSQNPRHKITKRGQNVTFRCDPISEHNRLYWYRQTLGQGPEFLTYFQNEAQLEKSRLLSDRFSAERPKGSFSTLEIQRTEQGDSAMYLCASSLETRTDTQYFGPGTRLTVL.

This chain connects TRBV13 to TRBJ1-4, with D uncertain. Germline V gene sequence: CDR1 PRHDT, CDR2 FYEKMQ (reference sequence). Trimming took 3 bases from V and 4 from J, leaving 9 bases between them. This CDR3 spans 14 amino acids. CDR3 loop: CASSFGRGNEKLFF. CDR3 in DNA: TGTGCCAGCAGCTTTGGGCGGGGTAATGAAAAACTGTTTTTT.

The chain joins TRBV28 to TRBJ1-4; TRBD1 matches 7 bases. CDR1 MDHEN and CDR2 SYDVKM come from the germline V gene. The length of the CDR3 is 15 residues. J was trimmed by 8 bases and V by 4 bases; bases with no gene match: 10. CDR3 bases: TGTGCCAGCAGTTCAACGACAGGGTCAGGAGAAAAACTGTTTTTT. This codes for CASSSTTGSGEKLFF.

The chain joins TRBV29-1 to TRBJ1-2; D may be TRBD1 (6 bases). CDR1 is SQVTM, CDR2 ANQGSEA, per germline. The CDR3 contains 14 residues. Trimming pared 7 bases from V and 2 bases from J, leaving 17 bases between. CDR3 in amino acids: CSAPDNDRNYGYTF. DNA for the CDR3: TGCAGCGCTCCCGACAACGACAGGAACTATGGCTACACCTTC. The variable domain in full, with the rest retrieved from reference TRBV29-1 and TRBJ1-2, is SAVISQKPSRDICQRGTSLTIQCQVDSQVTMMFWYRQQPGQSLTLIATANQGSEATYESGFVIDKFPISRPNLTFSTLTVSNMSPEDSSIYLCSAPDNDRNYGYTFGSGTRLTVV.

V usage is TRBV7-2 and J usage is TRBJ2-3, with D perhaps TRBD2 (6 bases). The germline V and J ends were trimmed by 2 bases and 3 bases, with 12 bases remaining between them. Germline assignment: CDR1 SGHTA and CDR2 FQGNSA. The CDR3 spans 15 residues. In nucleotides, the CDR3 is TGTGCCAGCAGCTTATTCGGCGGGAAGACAGATACGCAGTATTTT. Protein product: CASSLFGGKTDTQYF.

The chain carries TRBV27 and TRBJ2-7; 7 bases match TRBD2. Trimming removed 4 bases from V and 7 bases from J; junction bases left unmatched: 10. CDR3 size: 14 residues. Per germline, CDR1 MNHEY and CDR2 SMNVEV (reference sequence). The CDR3 DNA follows: TGTGCCAGCAGTTCTTGGCGGGAGTCGGGGGAGCAGTACTTC. As protein: CASSSWRESGEQYF.

This clone was detected only once. The genes are TRBV5-6 and TRBJ1-5; 8 nucleotides line up with TRBD1. With 4 bases clipped from V and 15 bases from J, the junction kept 6 bases outside the gene matches. The CDR3 covers 11 residues. Germline V CDR1 and CDR2: SGHDT, YYEEEE. CDR3: CASSLDREVHF. CDR3 sequence (DNA): TGTGCCAGCAGCCTGGACAGGGAGGTGCATTTT. Filled out from reference TRBV5-6 and TRBJ1-5, the complete variable domain reads DAGVTQSPTHLIKTRGQQVTLRCSPKSGHDTVSWYQQALGQGPQFIFQYYEEEERQRGNFPDRFSGHQFPNYSSELNVNALLLGDSALYLCASSLDREVHFGDGTRLSIL.

The genes are TRBV19 and TRBJ1-1; no definite D call. The CDR3 covers 12 residues. V was shortened by 7 bases and J by 5 bases, with 11 bases between the two germline ends. Germline lookup yields CDR1 LNHDA and CDR2 SQIVND (reference sequence). The CDR3 loop is CASKAGFTEAFF. The CDR3 nucleotides are TGTGCCAGTAAGGCGGGATTTACTGAAGCTTTCTTT.

This chain links TRBV19 with TRBJ1-2, with TRBD1 matching over 8 bases. The CDR3 consists of 15 residues. Losses at the gene ends were 10 bases for V and 4 bases for J; bases not matched to a gene: 14. Per the germline V gene, CDR1 is LNHDA and CDR2 is SQIVND (reference sequence). CDR3 bases: TGTGCCACCTCTCCCCGGGCAGGGGGCTCCTATGGCTACACCTTC. This translates into CATSPRAGGSYGYTF.

The count of this clone is one. The chain links TRBV7-9 to TRBJ2-2; D is unresolved. This CDR3 region has 15 residues. V lost 5 bases, J lost 6 bases, and 16 bases lay in between. Germline loops: CDR1 SEHNR, CDR2 FQNEAQ (reference sequence). The CDR3 DNA sequence: TGTGCCAGCAGCGCGCCGTGGGAACCCCCCGGGGAGCTGTTTTTT. Translating it yields CASSAPWEPPGELFF.

CDR3 sequence reads: CSVPQGMNTEAFF. The CDR3 DNA follows: TGCAGCGTCCCCCAGGGGATGAACACTGAAGCTTTCTTT. J is TRBJ1-1 and V is TRBV29-1; D might be TRBD1 (6 bases). Looked up from germline, CDR1 is SQVTM and CDR2 is ANQGSEA. V was cut by 6 bases and J by 0 bases, with 11 bases left in between. This CDR3 contains 13 residues.

This clone was detected a few times. The chain uses TRBV11-2 and TRBJ2-2, with no clear D. The V and J ends lost 2 bases and 6 bases respectively, with 7 bases between them. The germline V gene encodes CDR1 SGHAT and CDR2 FQNNGV. The CDR3 is made up of 13 amino acids. CDR3 sequence reads: CASSLTTAGELFF. The CDR3 region has the DNA TGTGCCAGCAGCTTAACCACGGCCGGGGAGCTGTTTTTT.

The chain links TRBV14 to TRBJ2-7; 8 bases are a match to TRBD1. The length of the CDR3 is 16 residues. Trimming took 0 bases from V and 9 from J; bases not matched to a gene: 13. Looked up from germline, CDR1 is SGHDN and CDR2 is FVKESK. The CDR3 nucleotides read TGTGCCAGCAGCCAAGAAGGACAGGGACCAATACGAGTGCAGTACTTC. It translates to CASSQEGQGPIRVQYF. Full variable domain (outside the CDR3, taken from reference TRBV14 and TRBJ2-7): EAGVTQFPSHSVIEKGQTVTLRCDPISGHDNLYWYRRVMGKEIKFLLHFVKESKQDESGMPNNRFLAERTGGTYSTLKVQPAELEDSGVYFCASSQEGQGPIRVQYFGPGTRLTVT.

The chain has TRBV27 and TRBJ1-5; D call uncertain. Germline CDR1 reads MNHEY; CDR2 reads SMNVEV (reference sequence). The CDR3 runs 13 residues. The ends were cut back, 3 bases at V and 7 bases at J, with 10 bases in the middle. CDR3 in amino acids: CASSLVLHQPQHF. CDR3 DNA sequence: TGTGCCAGCAGTTTGGTCCTACACCAGCCCCAGCATTTT.

The V and J genes are TRBV5-1 and TRBJ2-7; weak D call: TRBD1 (7 bases). Germline V gene data show CDR1 as SGHRS and CDR2 as YFSETQ. There are 15 residues in the CDR3. V gave up 3 bases and J gave up 7 bases, with 20 bases separating them. CDR3 sequence reads: CASSYRSGGTGEQYF. CDR3 coding DNA: TGCGCCAGCAGCTATCGTTCAGGGGGGACGGGTGAGCAGTACTTC. Supplemented by reference TRBV5-1 and TRBJ2-7, the full variable domain reads KAGVTQTPRYLIKTRGQQVTLSCSPISGHRSVSWYQQTPGQGLQFLFEYFSETQRNKGNFPGRFSGRQFSNSRSEMNVSTLELGDSALYLCASSYRSGGTGEQYFGPGTRLTVT.

Details on this clone: Within the sample, other DNA sequences also encode this same CDR3. The chain links TRBV9 to TRBJ2-1; D remains unclear. Germline assignment: CDR1 SGDLS and CDR2 YYNGEE. V was trimmed by 0 bases and J by 7 bases, leaving 8 bases between them. The CDR3 is made up of 13 amino acids. The CDR3 sequence is CASSVGLGNEQFF. The CDR3, as DNA: TGTGCCAGCAGCGTAGGGCTGGGGAATGAGCAGTTCTTC.

This chain uses TRBV4-2 with TRBJ2-3; D may be TRBD2 (6 bases). V lost 1 base to trimming and J lost 2 bases, with 16 bases between them. Germline V gene sequence: CDR1 LGHNA, CDR2 YNFKEQ. This CDR3 comprises 17 residues. The CDR3, as DNA: TGTGCCAGCAGCCAAGTCGGGAGCCCAGCCTACACAGATACGCAGTATTTT. Translating gives CASSQVGSPAYTDTQYF.

To note about this clone: This sample also contains other DNA sequences that code for the same CDR3. The chain joins TRBV28 to TRBJ2-7, with 12 bases lining up with TRBD2. The CDR3 consists of 14 residues. The germline V gene has CDR1 MDHEN and CDR2 SYDVKM. Losses at the gene ends were 5 bases for V and 4 bases for J; bases not matched to a gene: 3. This CDR3 is CASSLAGGGYEQYF. In nucleotides, the CDR3 is TGTGCCAGCAGTCTAGCGGGAGGGGGGTACGAGCAGTACTTC.

This chain uses TRBV4-1 with TRBJ2-3, with D possibly matching TRBD2 (5 bases). The CDR3 runs 16 residues. V was cut by 4 bases and J by 1 base, with 15 bases left in between. Germline V gives CDR1 MGHRA, CDR2 YSYEKL. The CDR3 region is CASSRSSVRGTDTQYF. The CDR3, as DNA: TGCGCCAGCAGCCGTAGTAGCGTGAGGGGCACAGATACGCAGTATTTT.

The gene calls are TRBV9 and TRBJ1-1, with 7 bases identical to TRBD1. This CDR3 spans 15 amino acids. Germline trimming cut 3 bases from V and 1 base from J; bases unmatched to any gene: 6. The germline V gene has CDR1 SGDLS and CDR2 YYNGEE. The CDR3 DNA reads TGTGCCAGCAGCGGAGACAGGGCCCCGAACACTGAAGCTTTCTTT. Its protein product is CASSGDRAPNTEAFF.

The chain links TRBV11-1 to TRBJ2-2, with TRBD2 as a possible D gene (6 bases). CDR3 length: 13 amino acids. Germline CDR1 is SGHAT and CDR2 is FQDESV (reference sequence). Trimming stripped 4 bases from V and 6 bases from J, with 9 bases between. The CDR3 loop reads CASSWGRSGELFF. The DNA for the CDR3 is TGTGCCAGCAGCTGGGGGAGGTCCGGGGAGCTGTTTTTT.

This rearrangement joins TRBV30 to TRBJ1-1, with 7 bases aligning to TRBD1. CDR1 is GTSNPN and CDR2 is SVGIG in the germline V gene (reference sequence). This CDR3 region has 12 residues. V was pared by 0 bases and J by 9 bases, with 4 bases of the junction left unmatched. DNA of the CDR3: TGTGCCTGGAGTGTACAGGGGCCGCAAGCTTTCTTT. Amino acid sequence: CAWSVQGPQAFF.

CDR3 bases: TGTGCCAGCAGTCAGGCGGTGGGGGACCAGTACTTC. This translates into CASSQAVGDQYF. The rearrangement joins TRBV7-9 to TRBJ2-5; D is possibly TRBD1 or TRBD2 (5 bases each). CDR3 length: 12 residues. The V end was cut by 6 bases, the J end by 10 bases, with 15 bases between. Germline values: CDR1 SEHNR, CDR2 FQNEAQ (reference sequence).

The chain has TRBV21-1 and TRBJ2-2. TRBV21-1 is marked as a pseudogene. The CDR3 has 15 amino acids. CDR3: CASSKGGPNTGELFF. The CDR3 region has the DNA TGTGCCAGCAGCAAAGGGGGACCGAACACCGGGGAGCTGTTTTTT.